The TCR beta chain described here comes from a study of shared clonotypes between healthy human individuals. This clone was detected only once. Original handling: Junction-only immunoSEQ sequences carried no quality scores, so filtering differed. TCRdb keeps only in-frame clones here, not all; method: immunoSEQ multiplex PCR. The DNA gave D and trimming, while V, J and clone size come from that table. The sample has some 2,100,000 clones; around 95% are singletons. Germline assignment: CDR1 MNHEY and CDR2 SMNVEV (reference sequence). The junction had 4 bases not matched to a gene; V was cut back by 0 bases and J by 5 bases. The CDR3 runs 16 residues.

The sequenced material came from naive CD4+ T cells sorted from blood. The subset was: CD45RA+ positively selected. The J gene is TRBJ1-6, the V gene TRBV27; 7 positions agree with TRBD1. The origin of this receptor is a man aged 18 to 35 in good health. The CDR3 loop is CASSLSGQVDNSPLHF. The CDR3 coding sequence is TGTGCCAGCAGTTTATCTGGACAGGTCGATAATTCACCCCTCCACTTT.